This is a list of T cell receptor beta chains from one sample in a study of cytomegalovirus exposure and HLA in healthy donors. Clones were read by immunoSEQ multiplex PCR, and TCRdb kept only the in-frame ones, dropping some. The sample carries fewer than 90,000 clones, roughly 79% recorded once. Sequences were obtained from PBMCs. The receptors stem from a male donor in good health and CMV-seronegative. The CDR3 runs from the conserved cysteine through the conserved F or W. The D gene is left open where the match is weak. Not every row has a clone size; where given, it reads once, few, many or a size class.

>once|TRBJ1-1|TRBV7-9|-
TGTGCCAGCAGCCCACTGGGAGAGAACACTGAAGCTTTCTTT
CASSPLGENTEAFF
>-|TRBJ1-2|TRBV7-2|-
TGTGCCAGCAGCTTAGTGGGGGGGGTGGGCTATGGCTACACCTTC
CASSLVGGVGYGYTF
>-|TRBJ1-2|TRBV28|-
TGTGCCAGCAGTTCCGTGACAGTACGACCTTATGGCTACACCTTC
CASSSVTVRPYGYTF
>few|TRBJ2-1|TRBV2|TRBD2
TGTGCCACCCAAAGCGGGGGGGCCCAAGGTGAGCAGTTCTTC
CATQSGGAQGEQFF
>few|TRBJ1-2|TRBV5-6|TRBD1
TGTGCCAGCAGCCAAGATCGGGACAGGGGGGTTGGCTACACCTTC
CASSQDRDRGVGYTF
>-|TRBJ1-3|TRBV7-2|-
TGTGCCAGCAGCTTAGGACAGATCTTCTCTGGAAACACCATATATTTT
CASSLGQIFSGNTIYF
>few|TRBJ1-1|TRBV10-3|-
TGTGCCATCAGTGAGAGCAAAAACACTGAAGCTTTCTTT
CAISESKNTEAFF
>-|TRBJ1-2|TRBV11-3|TRBD1
TGTGCCAGCAGCGAGGCAGGGGGCTATGGCTACACCTTC
CASSEAGGYGYTF
>-|TRBJ1-2|TRBV9|-
TGTGCCAGCAGCGTATCACGGGACTATGGCTACACCTTC
CASSVSRDYGYTF
>-|TRBJ2-1|TRBV10-1|-
TGCGCCAGCAGTATGAACAGGGTCTCCTACAATGAGCAGTTCTTC
CASSMNRVSYNEQFF
>-|TRBJ1-1|TRBV2|-
TGTGCCAGCAGTGGAGGGCTGCGGGCGAGAGCTTTCTTT
CASSGGLRARAFF